This is a list of T cell receptor beta chains from one sample in a study of shared clonotypes between healthy human individuals. The method was immunoSEQ multiplex PCR; TCRdb's version includes in-frame clones alone and lacks a portion of them. This sample has about 2.1 million clones; about 92% occur once, and the top ten carry 1.7%. The specimen sequenced was naive CD8+ T cells from PBMCs. Receptor source: a man between 18 and 35 years old in good health. Some clones in this sample may be carry-over from other donors' samples. Both conserved end residues are part of each CDR3. Each record gives: CDR3 length, D gene, V gene, J gene, clone size, CDR3 protein, CDR3 DNA. A D gene is named only where the DNA matches it firmly. Some rows mark clone size as missing; the rest say once, few, many or name a class of expanded clone.

length: 13; D: TRBD2; V: TRBV14; J: TRBJ2-7; size: NA; CDR3: CASRASGRGEQYF; DNA: TGTGCCAGCAGGGCGAGCGGGAGAGGTGAGCAGTACTTC
length: 16; D: TRBD1; V: TRBV25-1; J: TRBJ1-2; size: NA; CDR3: CASSDVFQGARGGYTF; DNA: TGTGCCAGCAGTGATGTGTTCCAGGGGGCGCGTGGGGGCTACACCTTC
length: 16; D: NA; V: TRBV9; J: TRBJ2-1; size: NA; CDR3: CASSVEGGSGINEQFF; DNA: TGTGCCAGCAGCGTAGAGGGGGGTTCAGGTATAAATGAGCAGTTCTTC
length: 13; D: NA; V: TRBV7-9; J: TRBJ2-7; size: NA; CDR3: CASSLDRARRQYF; DNA: TGTGCCAGCAGCTTAGATAGGGCCCGCCGGCAGTACTTC
length: 17; D: TRBD2; V: TRBV13; J: TRBJ2-1; size: once; CDR3: CASSLGAWIAGVNEQFF; DNA: TGTGCCAGCAGCTTAGGGGCTTGGATAGCGGGAGTCAATGAGCAGTTCTTC
length: 15; D: NA; V: TRBV28; J: TRBJ1-1; size: NA; CDR3: CASSYRVGGLTEAFF; DNA: TGTGCCAGCAGTTACAGGGTTGGGGGACTCACTGAAGCTTTCTTT
length: 16; D: NA; V: TRBV27; J: TRBJ2-7; size: NA; CDR3: CASSLYGDQAAYEQYF; DNA: TGTGCCAGCAGTTTATACGGGGACCAGGCTGCCTACGAGCAGTACTTC
length: 15; D: TRBD1; V: TRBV10-3; J: TRBJ2-3; size: NA; CDR3: CAISVRQGAVDTQYF; DNA: TGTGCCATCAGCGTTCGACAGGGGGCTGTAGATACGCAGTATTTT
length: 15; D: NA; V: TRBV9; J: TRBJ2-1; size: NA; CDR3: CASSVDSTYYNEQFF; DNA: TGTGCCAGCAGCGTGGACAGTACCTACTACAATGAGCAGTTCTTC
length: 13; D: NA; V: TRBV29-1; J: TRBJ2-7; size: NA; CDR3: CSVDSVFGDEQYF; DNA: TGCAGCGTTGACTCGGTTTTCGGGGACGAGCAGTACTTC
length: 19; D: NA; V: TRBV11-2; J: TRBJ1-3; size: once; CDR3: CASSLTPPGAGISGNTIYF; DNA: TGTGCCAGCAGCTTAACGCCACCAGGTGCGGGCATCTCTGGAAACACCATATATTTT
length: 15; D: NA; V: TRBV6-1; J: TRBJ2-5; size: NA; CDR3: CASSPSRALGETQYF; DNA: TGTGCCAGCAGCCCCAGCAGGGCCCTAGGGGAGACCCAGTACTTC
length: 16; D: TRBD1; V: TRBV9; J: TRBJ2-3; size: NA; CDR3: CASSAPSGGGTDTQYF; DNA: TGTGCCAGCAGCGCACCCTCAGGGGGCGGCACAGATACGCAGTATTTT
length: 16; D: NA; V: TRBV6-1; J: TRBJ2-2; size: once; CDR3: CASSGRMGSSPGELFF; DNA: TGTGCCAGCAGTGGGCGTATGGGCAGTTCGCCCGGGGAGCTGTTTTTT
length: 19; D: NA; V: TRBV30; J: TRBJ1-2; size: NA; CDR3: CAWSGYPYRDTDGFYGYTF; DNA: TGTGCCTGGAGTGGGTATCCTTACCGGGACACGGATGGATTCTATGGCTACACCTTC
length: 10; D: NA; V: TRBV7-8; J: TRBJ2-5; size: once; CDR3: CASGQETQYF; DNA: TGTGCCAGCGGACAAGAGACCCAGTACTTC
length: 14; D: NA; V: TRBV7-9; J: TRBJ2-7; size: NA; CDR3: CASSSREYSYEQYF; DNA: TGTGCCAGCAGCTCCCGGGAGTATTCCTACGAGCAGTACTTC
length: 14; D: NA; V: TRBV7-2; J: TRBJ2-7; size: NA; CDR3: CASRRTRVSYEQYF; DNA: TGTGCCAGCAGGAGAACTAGGGTATCCTACGAGCAGTACTTC
length: 14; D: NA; V: TRBV4-2; J: TRBJ2-7; size: NA; CDR3: CASSQDLGGYEQYF; DNA: TGTGCCAGCAGCCAAGATCTGGGGGGCTACGAGCAGTACTTC
length: 14; D: NA; V: TRBV2; J: TRBJ1-2; size: NA; CDR3: CASSEGKGNYGYTF; DNA: TGTGCCAGCAGTGAGGGAAAGGGAAACTATGGCTACACCTTC
length: 18; D: TRBD2; V: TRBV5-4; J: TRBJ2-1; size: NA; CDR3: CASCDLPPGREGLGEQFF; DNA: TGTGCCAGCTGCGACCTCCCACCAGGGCGGGAGGGCCTAGGCGAGCAGTTCTTC
length: 16; D: TRBD1; V: TRBV7-3; J: TRBJ2-2; size: NA; CDR3: CASSFTGGDRAGELFF; DNA: TGTGCCAGCAGCTTCACAGGGGGCGACCGCGCCGGGGAGCTGTTTTTT
length: 14; D: NA; V: TRBV5-6; J: TRBJ1-2; size: once; CDR3: CASSLGRSNYGYTF; DNA: TGTGCCAGCAGCTTGGGCAGATCTAACTATGGCTACACCTTC
length: 13; D: NA; V: TRBV27; J: TRBJ2-1; size: NA; CDR3: CASSLLAAAEQFF; DNA: TGTGCCAGCAGTTTATTAGCGGCAGCCGAGCAGTTCTTC
length: 10; D: TRBD1; V: TRBV6-5; J: TRBJ2-7; size: NA; CDR3: CAGGQGEQYF; DNA: TGTGCCGGCGGACAGGGGGAGCAGTACTTC
length: 14; D: TRBD2; V: TRBV7-8; J: TRBJ2-3; size: NA; CDR3: CASSLGLDTDTQYF; DNA: TGTGCCAGCAGCCTGGGACTAGACACAGATACGCAGTATTTT
length: 14; D: NA; V: TRBV5-1; J: TRBJ2-1; size: NA; CDR3: CASYGAPDYNEQFF; DNA: TGCGCCAGCTATGGGGCGCCTGATTACAATGAGCAGTTCTTC
length: 11; D: NA; V: TRBV9; J: TRBJ2-2; size: NA; CDR3: CASSAPGELFF; DNA: TGTGCCAGCAGCGCCCCAGGGGAGCTGTTTTTT
length: 14; D: NA; V: TRBV10-3; J: TRBJ2-7; size: NA; CDR3: CAISESWGSYEQYF; DNA: TGTGCCATCAGTGAGTCTTGGGGGAGCTACGAGCAGTACTTC
length: 11; D: NA; V: TRBV20-1; J: TRBJ2-7; size: once; CDR3: CSALQSYEQYF; DNA: TGCAGTGCACTCCAAAGCTACGAGCAGTACTTC
length: 12; D: NA; V: TRBV19; J: TRBJ2-1; size: once; CDR3: CASSTGAIEQFF; DNA: TGTGCCAGTAGTACCGGCGCGATTGAGCAGTTCTTC
length: 15; D: TRBD1; V: TRBV10-3; J: TRBJ2-7; size: NA; CDR3: CAISGGQGDPYEQYF; DNA: TGTGCCATCAGTGGGGGACAGGGGGACCCCTACGAGCAGTACTTC
length: 13; D: NA; V: TRBV2; J: TRBJ1-1; size: NA; CDR3: CASTEVRNTEAFF; DNA: TGTGCCAGCACGGAGGTTCGGAACACTGAAGCTTTCTTT
length: 18; D: NA; V: TRBV28; J: TRBJ1-3; size: NA; CDR3: CASSSIKTGTLGGNTIYF; DNA: TGTGCCAGCAGTAGTATTAAAACAGGGACATTGGGTGGAAACACCATATATTTT
length: 15; D: TRBD2; V: TRBV2; J: TRBJ2-5; size: NA; CDR3: CASSAGLALMETQYF; DNA: TGTGCCAGCAGTGCGGGACTAGCGCTAATGGAGACCCAGTACTTC
length: 14; D: NA; V: TRBV11-2; J: TRBJ1-2; size: NA; CDR3: CASRTTGTSVRYTF; DNA: TGTGCCAGCAGGACCACAGGAACTTCCGTCCGCTACACCTTC
length: 15; D: NA; V: TRBV7-2; J: TRBJ1-1; size: NA; CDR3: CASSSPGRTNTEAFF; DNA: TGTGCCAGCAGCTCCCCCGGTCGGACGAACACTGAAGCTTTCTTT
length: 11; D: NA; V: TRBV28; J: TRBJ2-7; size: NA; CDR3: CASSSAYEQYF; DNA: TGTGCCAGCAGCTCTGCGTACGAGCAGTACTTC
length: 13; D: NA; V: TRBV27; J: TRBJ2-5; size: NA; CDR3: CASRRGGRETQYF; DNA: TGTGCCAGCCGGAGGGGGGGCCGAGAGACCCAGTACTTC
length: 15; D: NA; V: TRBV7-8; J: TRBJ2-7; size: NA; CDR3: CASSLAGRGSYEQYF; DNA: TGTGCCAGCAGCTTAGCGGGTCGAGGCAGCTACGAGCAGTACTTC
length: 17; D: TRBD2; V: TRBV7-6; J: TRBJ2-3; size: NA; CDR3: CASSLGLAGGGTDTQYF; DNA: TGTGCCAGCAGCTTAGGACTTGCGGGAGGGGGCACAGATACGCAGTATTTT
length: 15; D: NA; V: TRBV27; J: TRBJ1-1; size: NA; CDR3: CASSLDPDLNTEAFF; DNA: TGTGCCAGCAGTTTAGACCCAGACCTGAACACTGAAGCTTTCTTT
length: 17; D: NA; V: TRBV27; J: TRBJ1-1; size: once; CDR3: CASKPWGEGLVNTEAFF; DNA: TGTGCCAGCAAACCATGGGGGGAGGGCTTGGTGAACACTGAAGCTTTCTTT
length: 17; D: TRBD2; V: TRBV5-4; J: TRBJ2-5; size: NA; CDR3: CASSLLVAGGGSETQYF; DNA: TGTGCCAGCAGCTTGCTGGTAGCGGGAGGGGGGTCGGAGACCCAGTACTTC
length: 14; D: TRBD2; V: TRBV29-1; J: TRBJ2-7; size: NA; CDR3: CSVETSGSSYEQYF; DNA: TGCAGCGTAGAGACTAGCGGGAGCTCCTACGAGCAGTACTTC
length: 14; D: TRBD2; V: TRBV19; J: TRBJ2-7; size: NA; CDR3: CASSSGVVAGEEYF; DNA: TGTGCCAGTAGTTCCGGCGTGGTAGCGGGAGAGGAGTACTTC
length: 17; D: NA; V: TRBV9; J: TRBJ2-1; size: once; CDR3: CASSTPGQPTPDNEQFF; DNA: TGTGCCAGCAGCACTCCAGGGCAGCCGACTCCTGACAATGAGCAGTTCTTC
length: 15; D: NA; V: TRBV28; J: TRBJ2-2; size: NA; CDR3: CASSPRYTPGWGLFF; DNA: TGTGCCAGCAGTCCTCGGTATACACCGGGTTGGGGGCTGTTTTTT
length: 17; D: NA; V: TRBV5-1; J: TRBJ1-4; size: NA; CDR3: CASSLGGPFTTEEKLFF; DNA: TGCGCCAGCAGCTTGGGAGGACCTTTTACAACGGAAGAAAAACTGTTTTTT
length: 15; D: TRBD1; V: TRBV30; J: TRBJ2-7; size: NA; CDR3: CAWSEIGDRDYEQYF; DNA: TGTGCCTGGAGTGAAATTGGGGACAGGGACTACGAGCAGTACTTC
length: 13; D: NA; V: TRBV5-4; J: TRBJ1-2; size: NA; CDR3: CASSRHGTSGYTF; DNA: TGTGCCAGCAGCCGACACGGGACAAGTGGCTACACCTTC
length: 14; D: TRBD2; V: TRBV6-1; J: TRBJ2-7; size: NA; CDR3: CASSERERYYEQYF; DNA: TGTGCCAGCAGTGAGCGGGAGAGGTATTACGAGCAGTACTTC
length: 12; D: NA; V: TRBV7-8; J: TRBJ2-1; size: NA; CDR3: CASGVSGHEQFF; DNA: TGTGCCAGCGGAGTTTCGGGGCATGAGCAGTTCTTC
length: 16; D: NA; V: TRBV7-9; J: TRBJ2-7; size: NA; CDR3: CASSSNAGRTPYEQYF; DNA: TGTGCCAGCAGCTCTAATGCCGGACGAACCCCCTACGAGCAGTACTTC
length: 17; D: NA; V: TRBV19; J: TRBJ2-7; size: NA; CDR3: CASSIGNRLESRVEQYF; DNA: TGTGCCAGTAGTATAGGTAATCGACTAGAAAGTCGAGTCGAGCAGTACTTC